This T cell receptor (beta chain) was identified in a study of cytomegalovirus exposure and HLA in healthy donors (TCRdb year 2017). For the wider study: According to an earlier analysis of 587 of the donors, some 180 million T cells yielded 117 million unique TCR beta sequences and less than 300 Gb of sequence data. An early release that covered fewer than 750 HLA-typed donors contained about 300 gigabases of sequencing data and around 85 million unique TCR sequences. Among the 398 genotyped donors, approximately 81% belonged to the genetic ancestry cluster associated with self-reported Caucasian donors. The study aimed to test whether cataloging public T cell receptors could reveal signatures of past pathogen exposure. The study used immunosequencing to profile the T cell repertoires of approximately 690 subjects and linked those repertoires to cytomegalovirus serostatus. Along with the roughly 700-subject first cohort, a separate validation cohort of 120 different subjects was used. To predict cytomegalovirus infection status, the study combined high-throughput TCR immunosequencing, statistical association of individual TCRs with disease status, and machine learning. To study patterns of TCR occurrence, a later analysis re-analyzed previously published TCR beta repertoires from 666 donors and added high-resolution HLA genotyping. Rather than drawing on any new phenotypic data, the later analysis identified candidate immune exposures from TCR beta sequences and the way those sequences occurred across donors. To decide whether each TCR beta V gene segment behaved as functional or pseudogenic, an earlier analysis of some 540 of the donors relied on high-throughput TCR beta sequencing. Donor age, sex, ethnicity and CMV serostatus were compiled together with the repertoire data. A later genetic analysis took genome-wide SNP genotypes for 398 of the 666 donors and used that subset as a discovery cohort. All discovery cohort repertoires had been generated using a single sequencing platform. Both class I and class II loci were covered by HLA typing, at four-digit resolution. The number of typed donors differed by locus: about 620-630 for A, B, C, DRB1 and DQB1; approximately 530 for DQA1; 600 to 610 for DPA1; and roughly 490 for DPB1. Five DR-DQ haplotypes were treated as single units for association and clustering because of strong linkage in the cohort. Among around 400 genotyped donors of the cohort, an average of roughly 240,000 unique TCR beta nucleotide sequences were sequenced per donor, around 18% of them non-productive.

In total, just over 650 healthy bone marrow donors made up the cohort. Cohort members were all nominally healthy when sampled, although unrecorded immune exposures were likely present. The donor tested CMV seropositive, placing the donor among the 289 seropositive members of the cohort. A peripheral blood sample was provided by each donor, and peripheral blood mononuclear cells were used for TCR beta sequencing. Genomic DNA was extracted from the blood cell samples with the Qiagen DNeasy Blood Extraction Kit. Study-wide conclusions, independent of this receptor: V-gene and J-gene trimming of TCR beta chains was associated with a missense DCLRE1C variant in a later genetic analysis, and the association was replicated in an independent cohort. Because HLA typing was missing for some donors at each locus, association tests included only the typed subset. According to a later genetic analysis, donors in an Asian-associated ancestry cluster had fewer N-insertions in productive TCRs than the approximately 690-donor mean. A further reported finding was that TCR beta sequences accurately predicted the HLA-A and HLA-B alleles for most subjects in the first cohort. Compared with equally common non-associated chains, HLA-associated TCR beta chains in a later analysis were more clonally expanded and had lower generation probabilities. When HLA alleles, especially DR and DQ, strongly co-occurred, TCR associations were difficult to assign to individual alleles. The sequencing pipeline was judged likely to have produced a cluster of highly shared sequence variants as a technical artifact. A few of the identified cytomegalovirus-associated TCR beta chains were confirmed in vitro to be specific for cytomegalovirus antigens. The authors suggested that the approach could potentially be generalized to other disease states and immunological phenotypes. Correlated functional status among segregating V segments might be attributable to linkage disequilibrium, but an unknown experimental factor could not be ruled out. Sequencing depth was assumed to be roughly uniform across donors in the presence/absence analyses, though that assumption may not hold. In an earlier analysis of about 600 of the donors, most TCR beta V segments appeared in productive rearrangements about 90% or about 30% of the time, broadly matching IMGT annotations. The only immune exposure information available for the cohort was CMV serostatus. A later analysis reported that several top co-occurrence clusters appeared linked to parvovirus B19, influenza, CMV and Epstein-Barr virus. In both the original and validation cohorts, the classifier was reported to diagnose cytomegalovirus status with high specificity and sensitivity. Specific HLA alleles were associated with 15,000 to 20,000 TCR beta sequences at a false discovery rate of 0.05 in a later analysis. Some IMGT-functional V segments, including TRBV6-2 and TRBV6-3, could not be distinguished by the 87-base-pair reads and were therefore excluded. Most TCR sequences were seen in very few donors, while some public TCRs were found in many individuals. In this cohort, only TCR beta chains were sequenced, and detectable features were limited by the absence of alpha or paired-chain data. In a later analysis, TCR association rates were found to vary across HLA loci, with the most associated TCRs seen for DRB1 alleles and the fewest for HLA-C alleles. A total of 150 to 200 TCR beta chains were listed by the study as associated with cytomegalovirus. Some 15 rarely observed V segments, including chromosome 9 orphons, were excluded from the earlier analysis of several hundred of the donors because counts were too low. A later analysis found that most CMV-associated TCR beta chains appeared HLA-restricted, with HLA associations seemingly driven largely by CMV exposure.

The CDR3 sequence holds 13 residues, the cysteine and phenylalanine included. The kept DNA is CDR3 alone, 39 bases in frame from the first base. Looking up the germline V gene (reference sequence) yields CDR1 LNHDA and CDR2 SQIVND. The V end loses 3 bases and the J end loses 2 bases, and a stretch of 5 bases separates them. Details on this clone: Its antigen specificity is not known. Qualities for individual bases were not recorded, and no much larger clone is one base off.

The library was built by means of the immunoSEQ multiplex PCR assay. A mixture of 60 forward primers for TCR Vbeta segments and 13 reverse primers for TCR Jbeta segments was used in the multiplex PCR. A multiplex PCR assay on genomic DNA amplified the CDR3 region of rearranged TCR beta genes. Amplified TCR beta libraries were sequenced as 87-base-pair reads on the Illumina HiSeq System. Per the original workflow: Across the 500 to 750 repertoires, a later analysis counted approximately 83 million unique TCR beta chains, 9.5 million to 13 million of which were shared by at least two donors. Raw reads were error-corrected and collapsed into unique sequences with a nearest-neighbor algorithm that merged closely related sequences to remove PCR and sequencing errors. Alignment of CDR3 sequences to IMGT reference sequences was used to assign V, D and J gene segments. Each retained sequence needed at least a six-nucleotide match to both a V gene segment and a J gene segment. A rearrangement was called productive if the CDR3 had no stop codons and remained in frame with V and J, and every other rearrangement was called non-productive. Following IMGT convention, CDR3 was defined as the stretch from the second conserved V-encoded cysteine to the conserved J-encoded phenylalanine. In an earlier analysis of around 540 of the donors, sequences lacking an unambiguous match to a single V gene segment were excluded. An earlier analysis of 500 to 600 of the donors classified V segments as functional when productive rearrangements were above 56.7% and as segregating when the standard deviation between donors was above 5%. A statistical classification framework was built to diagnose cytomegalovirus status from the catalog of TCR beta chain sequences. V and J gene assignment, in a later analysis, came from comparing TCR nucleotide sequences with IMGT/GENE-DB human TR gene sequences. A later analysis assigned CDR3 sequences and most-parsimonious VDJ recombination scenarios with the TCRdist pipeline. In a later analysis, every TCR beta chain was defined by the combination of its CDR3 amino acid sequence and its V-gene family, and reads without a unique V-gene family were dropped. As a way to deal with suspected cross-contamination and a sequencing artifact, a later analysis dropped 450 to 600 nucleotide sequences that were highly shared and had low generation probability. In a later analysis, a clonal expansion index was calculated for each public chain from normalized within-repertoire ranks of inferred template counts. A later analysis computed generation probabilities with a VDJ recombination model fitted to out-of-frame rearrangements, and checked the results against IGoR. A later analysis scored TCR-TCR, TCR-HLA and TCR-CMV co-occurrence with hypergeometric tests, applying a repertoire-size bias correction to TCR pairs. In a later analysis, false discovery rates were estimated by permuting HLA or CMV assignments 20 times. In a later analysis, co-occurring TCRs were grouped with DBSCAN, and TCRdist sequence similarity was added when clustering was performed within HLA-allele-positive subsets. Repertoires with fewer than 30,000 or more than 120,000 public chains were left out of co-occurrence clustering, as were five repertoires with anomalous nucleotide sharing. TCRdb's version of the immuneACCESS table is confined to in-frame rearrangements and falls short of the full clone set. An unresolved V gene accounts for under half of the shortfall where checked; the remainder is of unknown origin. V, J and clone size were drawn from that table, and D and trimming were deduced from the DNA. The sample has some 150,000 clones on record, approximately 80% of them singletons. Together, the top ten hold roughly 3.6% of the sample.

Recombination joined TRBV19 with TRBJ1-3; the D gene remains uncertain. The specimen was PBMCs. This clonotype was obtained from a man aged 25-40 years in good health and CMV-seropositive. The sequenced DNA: TGTGCCAGTAGTATCGCGCCTGGAAACACCATATATTTT. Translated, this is CASSIAPGNTIYF.